The rows below give T cell receptor beta chains drawn from one sample of a study of response to subunit inactivated influenza vaccine. TCRdb analysed the RT-PCR reads with MiXCR anew, one entry per CDR3 protein. Here the sample spans some 500,000 distinct CDR3 sequences, about an eighth being singletons. The sequencing here drew on PBMCs from blood, taken 45 days after vaccination. The receptors were gathered from a man aged 50 to 59 who received an inactivated influenza vaccine. The CDR3 runs from the conserved cysteine through the conserved F or W. The order of the fields is J gene, clone size, D gene, V gene, CDR3 protein, CDR3 DNA. The D gene is left open where the match is weak. Size values are once, few and many counts, or a class for expanded clones, and some rows have none.

TRBJ2-5,many,NA,TRBV12-3/TRBV12-4,CASRIRGTRQETQYF,TGTGCCAGCAGAATCAGGGGAACCCGCCAAGAGACCCAGTACTTC
TRBJ2-6,few,NA,TRBV5-1,CASSVRGSGANVLTF,TGCGCCAGCAGCGTTCGCGGTTCTGGGGCCAACGTCCTGACTTTC
TRBJ1-1,NA,NA,TRBV6-2/TRBV6-3,CASSYGGGRLSTEAFF,TGTGCCAGCAGTTACGGGGGGGGGCGACTGAGTACTGAAGCTTTCTTT
TRBJ2-3,few,TRBD1,TRBV30,CAWSFGTGDVDTQYF,TGTGCCTGGAGTTTCGGGACAGGGGATGTAGATACGCAGTATTTT
TRBJ1-4,few,NA,TRBV5-1,CASSLAVGRNEKLFF,TGCGCCAGCAGCTTGGCTGTCGGCCGGAATGAAAAACTGTTTTTT
TRBJ1-1,few,NA,TRBV29-1,CSVAPDNTEAFF,TGCAGCGTTGCCCCAGATAACACTGAAGCTTTCTTT
TRBJ2-3,few,TRBD2,TRBV24-1,CATSSSGMTDTQYF,TGTGCCACCAGCAGTAGCGGGATGACAGATACGCAGTATTTT
TRBJ2-7,many,NA,TRBV11-2,CASSSSGGGYEQYF,TGTGCCAGCAGTTCGTCAGGGGGAGGGTACGAGCAGTACTTC
TRBJ2-2,NA,TRBD1,TRBV6-2/TRBV6-3,CASSYFGTGGTGELFF,TGTGCCAGCAGTTACTTCGGGACAGGGGGCACCGGGGAGCTGTTTTTT
TRBJ1-1,few,NA,TRBV5-6,CASSSGDTEAFF,TGTGCCAGCAGTTCCGGGGACACTGAAGCTTTCTTT
TRBJ2-5,NA,NA,TRBV20-1,CSAQPGWGETQYF,TGCAGTGCCCAGCCGGGGTGGGGAGAGACCCAGTACTTC
TRBJ2-1,NA,TRBD1,TRBV4-1,CASSQRQGLYNEQFF,TGCGCCAGCAGCCAACGACAGGGGTTATACAATGAGCAGTTCTTC
TRBJ1-2,NA,TRBD1,TRBV29-1,CSVVGDRGGGYGYTF,TGCAGCGTTGTGGGGGACAGGGGTGGAGGCTATGGCTACACCTTC
TRBJ1-1,many,NA,TRBV5-1,CASSLTGTNTEAFF,TGTGCCAGCAGTTTAACAGGAACGAACACTGAAGCTTTCTTT
TRBJ2-1,few,TRBD2,TRBV6-2/TRBV6-3,CASSYPPGFLAGAGYNEQFF,TGTGCCAGCAGTTACCCCCCCGGGTTTCTAGCGGGAGCGGGTTACAATGAGCAGTTCTTC
TRBJ2-7,few,TRBD1,TRBV11-2,CASSFPDRGEYEQYF,TGTGCCAGCAGCTTTCCGGACAGGGGGGAGTACGAGCAGTACTTC
TRBJ2-7,NA,NA,TRBV28,CASSFLAGSYEQYF,TGTGCCAGCAGTTTTCTGGCCGGCTCCTACGAGCAGTACTTC
TRBJ2-3,few,NA,TRBV2,CASSESPDTQYF,TGTGCCAGCAGTGAATCTCCAGATACGCAGTATTTT
TRBJ2-3,NA,TRBD1,TRBV18,CASSPGQGGADTQYF,TGTGCCAGCTCACCGGGACAGGGGGGCGCAGATACGCAGTATTTT
TRBJ2-3,few,NA,TRBV28,CASSLNFGGGGADTQYF,TGTGCCAGCAGTTTAAATTTCGGTGGGGGGGGCGCAGATACGCAGTATTTT
TRBJ2-1,many,TRBD1,TRBV11-2,CASSKGQGAYNEQFF,TGTGCCAGCAGCAAAGGACAGGGGGCCTACAATGAGCAGTTCTTC
TRBJ2-3,many,NA,TRBV10-3,CAIREGRDTQYF,TGTGCCATCAGGGAAGGGCGAGATACGCAGTATTTT
TRBJ1-1,many,NA,TRBV20-1,CSARVGGINTEAFF,TGCAGTGCTAGAGTAGGGGGGATCAACACTGAAGCTTTCTTT
TRBJ1-4,NA,NA,TRBV29-1,CSVGTGRTATNEKLFF,TGCAGCGTAGGCACGGGACGGACCGCAACTAATGAAAAACTGTTTTTT